What follows are 5 T cell receptor beta chains derived from one specimen sequenced in a study of blood T cell repertoires in COVID-19. Assay used: immunoSEQ multiplex PCR; TCRdb lists only in-frame clones, some missing. The table includes tens of thousands of clones, roughly 76% detected once. Input material: peripheral blood. These receptors all stem from a woman older than 75 with active or convalescent COVID-19.

The chain links TRBV11-2 to TRBJ2-3, with TRBD2 as a possible D gene (6 bases). The germline V gene has CDR1 SGHAT and CDR2 FQNNGV. Trimming cost V 1 base and J 2 bases, with 16 bases left between them. The CDR3 runs 17 residues. Here the CDR3 reads CASSLGGAGIYTDTQYF. The CDR3 bases are TGTGCCAGCAGCTTAGGTGGGGCGGGGATTTACACAGATACGCAGTATTTT. Looking up the rest from reference TRBV11-2 and TRBJ2-3 gives the full variable domain: EAGVAQSPRYKIIEKRQSVAFWCNPISGHATLYWYQQILGQGPKLLIQFQNNGVVDDSQLPKDRFSAERLKGVDSTLKIQPAKLEDSAVYLCASSLGGAGIYTDTQYFGPGTRLTVL.

The chain employs TRBV7-9 and TRBJ2-7; 7 bases match TRBD2. The CDR3 runs to 13 residues. The germline gives CDR1 SEHNR, CDR2 FQNEAQ (reference sequence). V shed 4 bases, J shed 4 bases, and the junction held 4 bases outside the gene matches. The CDR3 DNA reads as TGTGCCAGCAGCTCCGGGGGGAGGTACGAGCAGTACTTC. Its translation is CASSSGGRYEQYF. Complete variable domain (other parts from reference TRBV7-9 and TRBJ2-7): DTGVSQNPRHKITKRGQNVTFRCDPISEHNRLYWYRQTLGQGPEFLTYFQNEAQLEKSRLLSDRFSAERPKGSFSTLEIQRTEQGDSAMYLCASSSGGRYEQYFGPGTRLTVT.

CDR3 loop: CASSAQDTAAEAFF. CDR3 sequence (DNA): TGTGCCAGCAGCGCCCAGGACACGGCAGCTGAAGCTTTCTTT. V and J are TRBV7-6 and TRBJ1-1; perhaps TRBD1 as D (5 bases). CDR1 and CDR2 (germline): SGHVS, FNYEAQ. V lost 5 bases and J lost 6, with 16 bases in between. The CDR3 sequence is 14 residues long.

V gene TRBV4-1 combines with J gene TRBJ1-1; the D gene is possibly TRBD1 (6 bases). Germline V gives CDR1 MGHRA, CDR2 YSYEKL. The CDR3 has 14 amino acids. The ends were cut back, 4 bases at V and 8 bases at J, with 17 bases in the middle. The CDR3 nucleotides are TGCGCCAGCAGCCTGCCTCTATCCGGGACAGAAGCTTTCTTT. It yields the protein CASSLPLSGTEAFF.

This clone was found a few times. The V and J genes are TRBV4-3 and TRBJ2-3, with 8 nucleotides matching TRBD2. J gave up 3 bases and V 0 bases, and 5 bases lay outside the gene matches. Germline V gene lookup returns CDR1 LGHNA and CDR2 YSLEER. The CDR3 runs to 16 residues. This CDR3 is CASSQDFSGETDTQYF. As DNA, the CDR3 is TGCGCCAGCAGCCAAGATTTTAGCGGGGAAACAGATACGCAGTATTTT.